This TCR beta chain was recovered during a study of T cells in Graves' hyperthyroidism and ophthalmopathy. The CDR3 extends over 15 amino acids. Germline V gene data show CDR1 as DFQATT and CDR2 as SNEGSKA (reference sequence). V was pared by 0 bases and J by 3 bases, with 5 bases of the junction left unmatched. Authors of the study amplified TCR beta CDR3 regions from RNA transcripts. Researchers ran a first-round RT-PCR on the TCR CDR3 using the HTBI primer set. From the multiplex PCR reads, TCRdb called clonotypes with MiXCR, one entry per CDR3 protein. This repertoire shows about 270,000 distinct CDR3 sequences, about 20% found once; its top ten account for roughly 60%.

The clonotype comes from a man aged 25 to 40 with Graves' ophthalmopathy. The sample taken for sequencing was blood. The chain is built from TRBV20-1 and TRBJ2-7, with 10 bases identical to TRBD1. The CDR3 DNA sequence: TGCAGTGCTAGAGATAGGGGACAGGGGTTCTACGAGCAGTACTTC. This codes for CSARDRGQGFYEQYF.